The sequence of this TCR beta chain was determined in a study of blood T cell repertoires in COVID-19. The CDR3 has 15 amino acids. The V gene end was trimmed by 0 bases and the J gene end by 7 bases; junction bases not matched to a gene: 7. Germline V gene lookup returns CDR1 SGDLS and CDR2 YYNGEE. Repertoires were generated with immunoSEQ multiplex PCR, while TCRdb's copy carries only in-frame clones and drops some. The table lists about 210,000 clones, roughly 85% of them singletons. The J gene is TRBJ1-2, the V gene TRBV9; 9 positions match TRBD1. The source is a woman in her 70s with COVID-19, enrolled during active disease. Material: peripheral blood. CDR3 amino acids: CASSVAGGTGSGYTF. The CDR3 nucleotides are TGTGCCAGCAGCGTAGCGGGTGGGACAGGGAGTGGCTACACCTTC.